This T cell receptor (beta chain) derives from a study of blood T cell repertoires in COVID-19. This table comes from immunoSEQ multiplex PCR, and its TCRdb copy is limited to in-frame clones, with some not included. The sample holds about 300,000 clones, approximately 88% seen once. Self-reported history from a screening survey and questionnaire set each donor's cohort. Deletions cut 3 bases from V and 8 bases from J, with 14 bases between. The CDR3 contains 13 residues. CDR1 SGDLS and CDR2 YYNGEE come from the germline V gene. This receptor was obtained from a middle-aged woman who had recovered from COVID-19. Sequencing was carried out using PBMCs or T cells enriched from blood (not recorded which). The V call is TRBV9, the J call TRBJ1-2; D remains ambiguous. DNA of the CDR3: TGTGCCAGCAGCGGAACTGCTCTAGAGGGCTACACCTTC. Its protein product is CASSGTALEGYTF.